The entry below gives a single T cell receptor beta chain sequence along with its context. It lacks a known antigen. No much larger clone is present one base from it, and per-base qualities are unavailable. Patients with a history of autoimmune disease or receiving systemic immunosuppression were excluded from the trial. Peripheral blood for TCR sequencing was collected from all dose cohorts at baseline, on cycle 4 day 1, and on cycle 7 day 1. Samples came from an open-label, multicenter, first-in-human phase I dose-escalation trial of ivuxolimab. Adults with locally advanced or metastatic melanoma, renal cell, hepatocellular, or head and neck squamous cell carcinoma were enrolled in the trial. Before TCR sequencing, CD4+ and CD8+ T cells were separately sorted from peripheral blood. V is pared back by 0 bases and J by 4 bases, with 7 bases lying between the germline termini. Its CDR3 holds 14 amino acids, cysteine through phenylalanine. Kept here is only the CDR3 DNA, which spans 42 bases and is read in frame from base 1. CDR1 and CDR2 (SGHNT, YYREEE) derive from the germline V gene (reference sequence).

To sequence the TCRbeta CDR3 region, genomic DNA was isolated from the sorted cells. TCRbeta CDR3 regions were sequenced using the immunoSEQ Assay. TCRdb took over this immuneACCESS table, retaining in-frame rearrangements with V and J assigned. Such tables are incomplete; in checked studies, under half of the missing clones stem from an unresolved V gene, and the remainder is unexplained. The sample includes 45,000 to 60,000 clones, with 79% observed a single time. The ten top clones hold 1.9% of the sample. The data were taken from a study of OX40 agonist ivuxolimab in advanced cancers. In the study overall: Ivuxolimab was an agonistic, fully human IgG2 monoclonal antibody directed against OX40 (CD134), a costimulatory receptor. Intravenous ivuxolimab was administered to patients every 2 weeks at six dose levels: 0.01, 0.1, 0.3, 1.5, 3 and 10 mg/kg. Of the approximately 50 patients in dose escalation, 19 had hepatocellular carcinoma, some 15 had melanoma, 9 had renal cell carcinoma and 9 had head and neck cancer. The dose-escalation cohort was roughly 87% male with a mean age of around 62 years, ranging from roughly 20 to 80. Prior anti-PD-1, anti-PD-L1 or anti-CTLA-4 therapy was permitted, and checkpoint inhibitors had been received by around 39% of dose-escalation patients. Partial responses occurred in three dose-escalation patients: two with cutaneous melanoma and one with hepatocellular carcinoma. Peripheral TCRbeta sequencing was intended to test whether TCR sequence diversity was altered and clonal T-cell expansion was caused by ivuxolimab. The paper covers the monotherapy dose-escalation part of the phase I ivuxolimab trial, which included N ≈ 57 patients.

Broader findings and caveats from the paper: In the 0.1-3.0 mg/kg groups, partial responders had among the lowest normalized peripheral clonal expansion, particularly in CD8+ T cells. Clonal expansion of both CD4+ and CD8+ blood T cells was observed from baseline to week 6 at doses 0.1 to 3.0 mg/kg. On average, CD8+ T cells showed more expanded clones than CD4+ T cells after ivuxolimab. Low levels of normalized T-cell clonal expansion were also seen in some patients who did not respond. The antigen specificity of the clonally expanded peripheral T cells was not determined.

This sequence originates from an adult with an advanced solid tumor such as melanoma, head and neck, liver or kidney cancer. This specimen consisted of CD4+ or CD8+ T cells sorted from blood, obtained in a trial of the OX40 agonist ivuxolimab. This receptor chain uses TRBV5-4 and TRBJ2-2; no D gene is confidently identified. The DNA sequence follows: TGTGCCAGCAGCTTGGCGCTGGCCACCGGGGAGCTGTTTTTT. Translated, this is CASSLALATGELFF. The full variable domain, with segments outside the CDR3 supplied by the reference TRBV5-4 and TRBJ2-2 proteins, appears as ETGVTQSPTHLIKTRGQQVTLRCSSQSGHNTVSWYQQALGQGPQFIFQYYREEENGRGNFPPRFSGLQFPNYSSELNVNALELDDSALYLCASSLALATGELFFGEGSRLTVL.